The 27 T cell receptor beta chains below come from one sample, sequenced in a study of blood T cells in healthy people across ages. The second PCR ran roughly 7 to 11 cycles with a sample-barcoded 5' primer and J-beta primers. From the 5' RACE reads, TCRdb called clonotypes with MiXCR, one entry per CDR3 protein. The table has about 1,500,000 distinct CDR3 sequences, 25% to 30% seen once. Sequencing input: blood. The receptors derive from a woman between 25 and 40 years old in good health.

The chain has TRBV6-2 or TRBV6-3 and TRBJ2-7; a weak D match, TRBD1 (6 bases). The J call is in doubt because the DNA end fits TRBJ2-4 better. The CDR3 totals 16 residues. CDR1 MNHEY and CDR2 SVGEGT come from the germline V gene. CDR3 protein: CASSYSWQGAKNIQYF. In nucleotides, the CDR3 is TGTGCCAGCAGTTACTCCTGGCAGGGGGCCAAAAACATTCAGTACTTC.

This clonotype was counted only a few times. V usage is TRBV5-1 and J usage is TRBJ2-7; TRBD1 or TRBD2 may be the D gene (7 bases each). CDR1 is SGHRS and CDR2 is YFSETQ in the germline V gene. Trimming pared 4 bases from V and 0 bases from J, leaving 17 bases between. This CDR3 has 16 residues. In nucleotides, the CDR3 is TGCGCCAGCAGCCAGGGGGGGGGGCCGAGCTCCTACGAGCAGTACTTC. Residues: CASSQGGGPSSYEQYF.

A few counts support this clonotype. This chain connects TRBV28 to TRBJ1-5; D perhaps matches TRBD1 (5 bases). In germline, CDR1 is MDHEN, CDR2 SYDVKM. CDR3 length equals 13 residues. V was cut by 5 bases and J by 6 bases, with 11 bases left in between. This chain's CDR3 is CASSEMRGQPQHF. The CDR3 coding sequence is TGTGCCAGCAGTGAAATGAGGGGTCAGCCCCAGCATTTT. The full variable domain, with the rest looked up from reference TRBV28 and TRBJ1-5, is DVKVTQSSRYLVKRTGEKVFLECVQDMDHENMFWYRQDPGLGLRLIYFSYDVKMKEKGDIPEGYSVSREKKERFSLILESASTNQTSMYLCASSEMRGQPQHFGDGTRLSIL.

The chain links TRBV20-1 to TRBJ2-7; D is unresolved. Trimming took off 4 bases at V and 6 bases at J, with 16 bases between the two ends. CDR3 length: 13 residues. CDR1 and CDR2 from the germline V gene are DFQATT and SNEGSKA (reference sequence). The CDR3 DNA reads as TGCAGTGCTACGCACCCCCCAATCTCCGAGCAGTACTTC. Protein sequence: CSATHPPISEQYF.

The chain carries TRBV6-6 and TRBJ1-1, with D unresolved. Trimming took 8 bases from V and 1 from J, leaving 11 bases between them. Germline loops: CDR1 MNHNY, CDR2 SVGAGI (reference sequence). The CDR3 sequence is 13 residues long. This CDR3 is CASLLSQNTEAFF. CDR3 sequence (DNA): TGTGCCAGCTTACTTTCACAGAACACTGAAGCTTTCTTT.

This clonotype has only a few counts. This chain uses TRBV6-5 with TRBJ2-7; D perhaps matches TRBD1 (6 bases). Germline CDR1 reads MNHEY; CDR2 reads SVGAGI. The CDR3 runs 14 residues. V lost 6 bases and J 3 bases, leaving 15 bases between the germline ends. The CDR3 region is CASSAAETGYEQYF. The CDR3, as DNA: TGTGCCAGCAGCGCTGCGGAGACAGGCTACGAGCAGTACTTC.

This clonotype was observed many times. The chain joins TRBV7-9 to TRBJ2-5; TRBD2 matches 8 bases. This CDR3 has 13 residues. Germline V lookup: CDR1 SEHNR, CDR2 FQNEAQ (reference sequence). V lost 5 bases and J lost 5; bases outside the gene matches: 4. The CDR3: CASSKTSAETQYF. In DNA, the CDR3 is TGTGCCAGCAGCAAGACTAGCGCGGAGACCCAGTACTTC.

Turning to this clonotype: A much larger clonotype is one base distant, so this may be a read error. V and J are TRBV20-1 and TRBJ1-2, with D uncertain. There are 12 residues in the CDR3. Germline CDR1 reads DFQATT; CDR2 reads SNEGSKA (reference sequence). The CDR3 sequence: CSATLRNYGHTF. The CDR3 DNA reads TGCAGTGCTACTTTGAGAAACTATGGCCACACCTTC.

CDR3 sequence (DNA): TGTGCCAGCAGCTTAGACCAGGGGTACAATTTGAACTATGGCTACACCTTC. It is translated as CASSLDQGYNLNYGYTF. The chain recombines TRBV7-2 with TRBJ1-2; the D gene is possibly TRBD1 (6 bases). V lost 1 base, J lost 2 bases, and 17 bases lay in between. This CDR3 contains 17 residues. Germline V gives CDR1 SGHTA, CDR2 FQGNSA.

Notes on this clonotype: A much bigger clone sits one base away, suggesting this may be a read error. The CDR3 is CASSGTANKETQYF. The DNA for the CDR3 is TGTGCCAGTTCCGGGACAGCAAATAAAGAGACCCAGTACTTC. The gene calls are TRBV7-2 and TRBJ2-4, with TRBD1 matching 7 bases. Gene TRBJ2-5 matches the end of the DNA better, so the J call may be wrong. The CDR3 totals 14 residues. Looked up from germline, CDR1 is SGHTA and CDR2 is FQGNSA.

A few counts support this clonotype. It may be a read error: a sequence one base away is much more abundant. V and J are TRBV6-2 or TRBV6-3 and TRBJ2-5; possibly TRBD2 for D (5 bases). Looked up from germline, CDR1 is MNHEY and CDR2 is SVGEGT. CDR3 length: 14 amino acids. V lost 3 bases and J lost 11, with 19 bases in between. The CDR3 nucleotides read TGTGCCAGCAGTTATACACAACGGAGTGGGGAGCAGTACTTC. Translation gives CASSYTQRSGEQYF.

This clonotype was seen a few times. The chain employs TRBV12-3 or TRBV12-4 and TRBJ1-2; D remains unclear. V was shortened by 7 bases and J by 7 bases, with 19 bases between the two germline ends. The CDR3 totals 14 residues. The DNA of the CDR3 is TGTGCCAGCACCTCCGCAAGGCGCTCCGGTGGCTACACCTTC. As protein: CASTSARRSGGYTF.

This clonotype was seen more than once but under ten times. V gene TRBV10-3 combines with J gene TRBJ2-3, with D tentatively TRBD2 (6 bases). Per germline, CDR1 ENHRY and CDR2 SYGVKD. V was cut by 3 bases and J by 5 bases, with 18 bases left in between. This CDR3 has 16 residues. The CDR3 loop is CAISDSGLYGGDTQYF. The CDR3 nucleotides are TGTGCCATCAGTGACTCGGGACTTTATGGGGGAGATACGCAGTATTTT.

CDR3 nucleotide sequence: TGTGCCAGCAGCCCCGGGCCCCACTTCGGTGGCTACACCTTC. This encodes CASSPGPHFGGYTF. This rearrangement joins TRBV6-5 to TRBJ1-2; unclear D gene. The CDR3 contains 14 residues. Germline-derived CDR1 and CDR2 are MNHEY and SVGAGI. V was pared by 6 bases and J by 7 bases, with 18 bases between.

V and J are TRBV20-1 and TRBJ2-3; TRBD2 agrees at 10 bases. The CDR3 sequence is 15 residues long. With V trimmed by 5 bases and J by 0 bases, 5 bases remained unmatched. Germline loops: CDR1 DFQATT, CDR2 SNEGSKA (reference sequence). DNA of the CDR3: TGCAGTGCTCAGGAACTAGCGGGAAGCACAGATACGCAGTATTTT. Translation: CSAQELAGSTDTQYF.

This chain uses TRBV5-1 with TRBJ2-7; 7 bases match TRBD2. V gave up 0 bases and J gave up 1 base; unmatched junction bases: 7. CDR3 length: 16 amino acids. CDR1 SGHRS and CDR2 YFSETQ come from the germline V gene. CDR3 sequence reads: CASSLAAGAGSYEQYF. The CDR3 DNA reads as TGCGCCAGCAGCTTGGCGGCGGGAGCTGGTTCCTACGAGCAGTACTTC. Using reference TRBV5-1 and TRBJ2-7 for the parts outside the CDR3, the full variable domain is KAGVTQTPRYLIKTRGQQVTLSCSPISGHRSVSWYQQTPGQGLQFLFEYFSETQRNKGNFPGRFSGRQFSNSRSEMNVSTLELGDSALYLCASSLAAGAGSYEQYFGPGTRLTVT.

In the case of this clonotype: The CDR3 end shows no conserved phenylalanine or tryptophan, and so a read error is likely. V gene TRBV20-1 combines with J gene TRBJ1-2, with unresolved D. V gave up 1 base and J gave up 4 bases, with 16 bases separating them. Germline CDR1 is DFQATT and CDR2 is SNEGSKA (reference sequence). CDR3 length equals 15 residues. This chain's CDR3 is CSARADGPAVYGYTY. Written as DNA, the CDR3 is TGCAGTGCTAGAGCGGACGGGCCTGCTGTCTATGGCTACACCTAC.

This chain links TRBV5-1 with TRBJ2-1, with TRBD2 matching over 9 bases. With V trimmed by 7 bases and J by 2 bases, 7 bases remained unmatched. Germline CDR1 and CDR2: SGHRS and YFSETQ. The CDR3 sequence is 15 residues long. CDR3 coding DNA: TGCGCCAGCGGTGCGACTAGCGGAGCCTACAATGAGCAGTTCTTC. Its protein is CASGATSGAYNEQFF.

The V and J genes are TRBV10-2 and TRBJ2-7; 8 positions match TRBD2. The CDR3 extends over 14 amino acids. The J segment lost 3 bases and the V segment lost 5 bases, leaving 6 bases of the junction unmatched. Germline loops: CDR1 WSHSY, CDR2 SAAADI. CDR3 region: CASSQKRGNYEQYF. DNA of the CDR3: TGCGCCAGCAGTCAGAAGCGGGGGAACTACGAGCAGTACTTC.

This clonotype was picked up many times. V and J are TRBV6-1 and TRBJ2-7, with D perhaps TRBD2 (7 bases). The V gene's germline CDR1 is MNHNS and CDR2 SASEGT. The CDR3 length is 14 residues. Trimming took 7 bases from V and 2 from J, leaving 15 bases between them. The CDR3 loop is CASTVGGPPYEQYF. The CDR3, as DNA: TGTGCCAGCACCGTCGGGGGGCCTCCCTACGAGCAGTACTTC.

This clonotype was found many times. The chain couples TRBV11-2 to TRBJ2-3; TRBD1 matches 7 bases. Per germline, CDR1 SGHAT and CDR2 FQNNGV. J was trimmed by 2 bases and V by 5 bases; bases with no gene match: 13. The CDR3 is 17 residues long. The CDR3 sequence is CASSPRPGQPTTDTQYF. As DNA, the CDR3 is TGTGCCAGCAGCCCCCGACCGGGACAGCCTACCACAGATACGCAGTATTTT. Variable domain in full (rest from reference TRBV11-2 and TRBJ2-3): EAGVAQSPRYKIIEKRQSVAFWCNPISGHATLYWYQQILGQGPKLLIQFQNNGVVDDSQLPKDRFSAERLKGVDSTLKIQPAKLEDSAVYLCASSPRPGQPTTDTQYFGPGTRLTVL.

In its sample, this clonotype was seen a few times. The CDR3 spells CASTPTQGIGYTF. The CDR3 nucleotides read TGTGCCAGCACCCCTACACAGGGGATTGGCTACACCTTC. The chain combines TRBV2 with TRBJ1-2; 7 bases line up with TRBD1. This CDR3 is built from 13 residues. Trimming at V came to 7 bases and at J to 7 bases, leaving 9 bases not matched to a gene. Germline CDR1 reads SNHLY; CDR2 reads FYNNEI.

The chain joins TRBV12-3 or TRBV12-4 to TRBJ2-1; 8 bases agree with TRBD1. With V trimmed by 3 bases and J by 6 bases, 7 bases remained unmatched. The CDR3 length is 15 residues. The DNA of the CDR3 is TGTGCCAGCAGTTTCGGACAGGGTCGAGGCAATGAGCAGTTCTTC. Translation: CASSFGQGRGNEQFF.

The rearrangement uses TRBV13 and TRBJ2-1, with D possibly being TRBD2 (5 bases). The CDR3 length is 18 residues. Germline CDR1 and CDR2: PRHDT and FYEKMQ (reference sequence). The V and J ends lost 2 bases and 0 bases respectively, with 17 bases between them. CDR3 in DNA: TGTGCCAGCAGCTTATATGGGTCCAGCGGCCGCTCCTACAATGAGCAGTTCTTC. It specifies CASSLYGSSGRSYNEQFF.

In this sample, this clonotype turned up a few times. The chain joins TRBV5-1 to TRBJ1-3; D call uncertain. Per germline, CDR1 SGHRS and CDR2 YFSETQ. This CDR3 comprises 13 residues. Trimming stripped 0 bases from V and 2 bases from J, with 3 bases between. In DNA, the CDR3 is TGCGCCAGCAGCTTGGAGGCTGGAAACACCATATATTTT. Protein product: CASSLEAGNTIYF.

Turning to this clonotype: A clone one base away is much larger, so this may be a read error. Here the CDR3 omits its conserved ending phenylalanine or tryptophan, so a read error is the likely source. The genes are TRBV4-3 and TRBJ2-1; D could derive from TRBD1 or TRBD2 (5 bases each). With 0 bases removed from V and 5 bases from J, the gap between germline ends came to 11 bases. Germline V gene data show CDR1 as LGHNA and CDR2 as YSLEER. The length of the CDR3 is 15 residues. CDR3 nucleotide sequence: TGCGCCAGCAGCCAAGAACGGGAAGGGGACAATGAGCAGTTCGTC. Its protein product is CASSQEREGDNEQFV.

The rearrangement uses TRBV6-2 or TRBV6-3 and TRBJ2-3; no clear D gene. V was cut by 11 bases and J by 6 bases, with 18 bases left in between. The CDR3 is 13 amino acids. CDR1 and CDR2 (germline): MNHEY, SVGEGT. The CDR3 DNA reads as TGTGCCGGGTCCTTCAGCGAGATGGATACGCAGTATTTT. It encodes CAGSFSEMDTQYF.